These 6 T cell receptor beta chains were sequenced from one sample in a study of blood T cell repertoires in COVID-19. Generated by immunoSEQ multiplex PCR, the TCRdb table keeps only in-frame clones and is missing some. Of approximately 300,000 clones in the sample, roughly 85% are singletons; the top ten hold about 2%. Sequenced sample: PBMCs or T cells enriched from blood (not recorded which). All receptors derive from a woman aged 25 to 39 who had been exposed to COVID-19.

V and J are TRBV4-1 and TRBJ1-3, with D unresolved. V gave up 4 bases and J gave up 0 bases, with 28 bases separating them. The CDR3 is 21 residues long. Germline CDR1 reads MGHRA; CDR2 reads YSYEKL. CDR3 sequence (DNA): TGCGCCAGCAGCCGAATCGCTCTGGTCGGAGAAATGTCATCCTCTGGAAACACCATATATTTT. Residues: CASSRIALVGEMSSSGNTIYF.

This chain links TRBV19 with TRBJ1-4; 8 positions match TRBD1. Germline loops: CDR1 LNHDA, CDR2 SQIVND (reference sequence). This CDR3 has 18 amino acids. The V and J ends lost 5 bases and 3 bases, in that order; junction bases with no gene match: 14. CDR3: CASSPSGTGRASNEKLFF. The CDR3 DNA sequence: TGTGCCAGTAGTCCCTCAGGGACAGGCAGGGCGTCTAATGAAAAACTGTTTTTT.

The chain uses TRBV6-5 and TRBJ2-7; D perhaps matches TRBD1 (6 bases). CDR3 length: 14 residues. Trimming removed 7 bases at V and 6 bases at J, with 19 bases between. CDR1 and CDR2 (germline): MNHEY, SVGAGI. In nucleotides, the CDR3 is TGTGCCAGCACCGGACCTGGGGGCTTACGCGAGCAGTACTTC. It is translated as CASTGPGGLREQYF.

The chain links TRBV18 to TRBJ2-3; 9 bases match TRBD2. The CDR3 contains 15 residues. Trimming took 2 bases from V and 5 from J; bases not matched to a gene: 5. The germline gives CDR1 KGHSH, CDR2 LQKENI. The CDR3 is CASSPAGGPVDTQYF. In DNA form, the CDR3 reads TGTGCCAGCTCACCAGCGGGGGGGCCGGTAGATACGCAGTATTTT.

Only a few counts were recorded for this clone. V is TRBV5-1 and J is TRBJ1-1, with D possibly being TRBD1 (5 bases). Trimming removed 0 bases from V and 5 bases from J, with 17 bases in between. The CDR3 has 16 residues. The germline CDR1 and CDR2 sequences are SGHRS and YFSETQ. CDR3 sequence: CASSLAQGGVGTEAFF. DNA for the CDR3: TGCGCCAGCAGCTTGGCTCAGGGAGGCGTCGGAACTGAAGCTTTCTTT.

The V and J genes are TRBV11-1 and TRBJ1-4; TRBD1 might be the D (5 bases). The length of the CDR3 is 13 residues. The germline V gene encodes CDR1 SGHAT and CDR2 FQDESV (reference sequence). Trimming cost V 3 bases and J 6 bases, with 8 bases left between them. The CDR3 sequence: CASSFRGDEKLFF. CDR3 coding DNA: TGTGCCAGCAGCTTTCGGGGGGATGAAAAACTGTTTTTT.